This T cell receptor beta chain was sequenced during a study of CD8+ T cells in alopecia areata. Findings and caveats of the study: Lesional scalp exceeded normal scalp in clonality, especially in alopecia totalis/universalis. Persistence during tofacitinib was seen for many expanded lesional clones in scalp and blood.

The treatment denotes: oral pan-JAK inhibitor, 5-10 mg twice daily. As to this clone: The antigen remains undetermined.

Once RNA had been extracted, it was reverse transcribed into cDNA to act as the sequencing template. TCRdb keeps only in-frame clones here, not all; method: immunoSEQ multiplex PCR. This sample has over 150,000 clones, with about 60% found just once. This receptor was identified in a human donor with alopecia areata. The specimen was CD8+ T cells sorted from blood, collected at week 24, from a patient treated with tofacitinib.

In DNA form, the CDR3 reads TGTGCCAGCAGCGCCGCTCACTCCCGCACAGATACGCAGTATTTT. Its translation: CASSAAHSRTDTQYF. The J gene is TRBJ2-3, the V gene TRBV14; the D is unclear. The V gene's germline CDR1 is SGHDN and CDR2 FVKESK. This CDR3 is built from 15 residues. V was trimmed by 5 bases and J by 1 base, leaving 13 bases between them.